The clone carrying this T cell receptor beta chain was seen only a few times. No antigen is known for it. The CDR3 sequence is 13 residues long. Germline CDR1 and CDR2: SNHLY and FYNNEI. The germline V and J ends were trimmed by 9 bases and 5 bases, with 17 bases remaining between them. TCRdb passed the reads through MiXCR, listing each CDR3 protein once. The sample shows about 900,000 distinct CDR3 sequences, approximately 30% of them seen only once. This specimen comes from a study of T cell repertoires in cytomegalovirus infection. Turning to the study itself: A matching HLA type, together with CMV infection, was signaled by public TCR beta signatures.

Sequenced here: cultured CD8+ T cells from PBMCs, sampled from culture after CMV antigen stimulation. This chain connects TRBV2 to TRBJ2-7; D gene uncertain. The TCR originated in a human donor in good health (CMV status not recorded). Some clones in this sample may be carry-over from other donors' samples. CDR3 DNA sequence: TGTGCCAGGACCGGGTCCACTGGCAACGAGCAGTACTTC. Amino acid sequence: CARTGSTGNEQYF.